This is a list of T cell receptor beta chains from one sample in a study of T-cell memory formation after mild COVID-19. TCRdb re-derived calls from the 5' RACE reads in MiXCR, one entry per CDR3 protein. The data contain 200,000 or so distinct CDR3 sequences, around 9.1% of them singletons. Material for sequencing was PBMCs or a T cell subset sorted from them (not recorded which). The receptors were gathered from a man aged 18-30 years who had mild COVID-19 (a few samples of this study predate the infection). Cell type and time point are not known. Both conserved end residues are part of each CDR3. A D gene is named only where the DNA matches it firmly. A clone size is listed for some rows: how often the clone was seen (once, few, many), or a class if it is expanded.

abundance | j_gene | v_gene | d_gene | CDR3aa | CDR3nt
. | TRBJ2-6 | TRBV12-3/TRBV12-4 | TRBD2 | CASSPGGGSGANVLTF | TGTGCCAGCAGTCCTGGGGGGGGCTCTGGGGCCAACGTCCTGACTTTC
. | TRBJ2-3 | TRBV13 | TRBD1 | CASTGTGPTDTQYF | TGTGCCAGCACGGGGACAGGGCCCACAGATACGCAGTATTTT
few | TRBJ1-1 | TRBV12-3/TRBV12-4 | . | CASSFRVAEAFF | TGTGCCAGCAGTTTCAGGGTTGCTGAAGCTTTCTTT
many | TRBJ2-7 | TRBV7-2 | TRBD1 | CASSLDPGGEYEQYF | TGTGCCAGCAGCTTAGACCCAGGGGGCGAGTACGAGCAGTACTTC
. | TRBJ1-1 | TRBV20-1 | TRBD1 | CSANPPRGRSEAFF | TGCAGTGCTAACCCACCCAGGGGGAGGTCTGAAGCTTTCTTT
. | TRBJ2-3 | TRBV7-2 | TRBD2 | CASSPLAGGPTDTQYF | TGTGCCAGCAGCCCCCTAGCGGGGGGGCCCACAGATACGCAGTATTTT
few | TRBJ1-1 | TRBV4-3 | . | CASSQDGVNTEAFF | TGCGCCAGCAGCCAAGATGGGGTGAACACTGAAGCTTTCTTT
. | TRBJ2-5 | TRBV19 | . | CASSMGLTREETQYF | TGTGCCAGTAGTATGGGTCTCACACGAGAAGAGACCCAGTACTTC
few | TRBJ1-1 | TRBV20-1 | TRBD1 | CSGGGQMNTEAFF | TGCAGTGGGGGGGGACAGATGAACACTGAAGCTTTCTTT
. | TRBJ2-7 | TRBV12-3/TRBV12-4 | . | CASSKGEGHEQYF | TGTGCCAGCAGTAAAGGAGAGGGCCACGAGCAGTACTTC
. | TRBJ2-3 | TRBV20-1 | . | CSAPRLRGATDTQYF | TGCAGTGCCCCCCGGTTGAGGGGAGCCACAGATACGCAGTATTTT
many | TRBJ2-2 | TRBV12-3/TRBV12-4 | . | CASSFFQGSTGELFF | TGTGCCAGCAGTTTTTTCCAGGGAAGCACCGGGGAGCTGTTTTTT
few | TRBJ1-6 | TRBV6-5 | . | CASSSTGPNLPLHF | TGTGCCAGCAGCTCCACAGGGCCCAATCTCCCCCTCCACTTT
few | TRBJ2-5 | TRBV11-2 | . | CASSLVAPFQETQYF | TGTGCCAGCAGCTTAGTGGCACCGTTCCAAGAGACCCAGTACTTC
. | TRBJ1-5 | TRBV19 | TRBD1 | CASSIDWTGFSNQPQHF | TGTGCCAGTAGTATAGATTGGACAGGGTTTAGCAATCAGCCCCAGCATTTT
. | TRBJ2-1 | TRBV25-1 | . | CASSGYVRSPYNEQFF | TGTGCCAGCAGTGGATACGTAAGGAGTCCCTACAATGAGCAGTTCTTC
. | TRBJ1-1 | TRBV7-9 | TRBD1 | CASSATGGKAFF | TGTGCCAGCAGCGCGACAGGGGGTAAAGCTTTCTTT
few | TRBJ2-7 | TRBV5-1 | TRBD2 | CASSLLAGDSYEQYF | TGCGCCAGCAGCTTGCTAGCGGGGGACTCCTACGAGCAGTACTTC
few | TRBJ1-2 | TRBV28 | TRBD1 | CASTLGTGVGYTF | TGTGCCAGCACCCTGGGGACAGGGGTTGGCTACACCTTC
many | TRBJ1-6 | TRBV28 | . | CASSLVGNTRNSPLHF | TGTGCCAGCAGTTTAGTCGGAAACACGCGGAATTCACCCCTCCACTTT
many | TRBJ1-1 | TRBV10-3 | TRBD1 | CAITEGTGWTEAFF | TGTGCCATCACCGAGGGGACAGGGTGGACTGAAGCTTTCTTT
many | TRBJ2-7 | TRBV7-3 | . | CASSSADGYEQYF | TGTGCCAGCAGCTCCGCAGACGGTTACGAGCAGTACTTC
few | TRBJ1-5 | TRBV18 | . | CASSPLVDQPQHF | TGTGCCAGCTCACCGCTCGTAGATCAGCCCCAGCATTTT
. | TRBJ2-1 | TRBV11-2 | TRBD1 | CASSPRDSTVTTYNEQFF | TGTGCCAGCAGCCCGAGGGACAGCACCGTGACAACCTACAATGAGCAGTTCTTC
few | TRBJ1-1 | TRBV30 | . | CAWRTDRVNTEAFF | TGTGCCTGGAGGACAGACCGCGTGAACACTGAAGCTTTCTTT
few | TRBJ2-3 | TRBV20-1 | . | CSASPFRRGTDTQYF | TGCAGTGCTAGTCCCTTTCGGAGGGGGACAGATACGCAGTATTTT
many | TRBJ2-2 | TRBV2 | . | CATLSGTTNTGELFF | TGTGCCACACTATCCGGGACAACGAACACCGGGGAGCTGTTTTTT
many | TRBJ1-4 | TRBV12-3/TRBV12-4 | . | CASSPGAGLEKLFF | TGTGCCAGTTCCCCGGGGGCCGGACTCGAAAAACTGTTTTTT
few | TRBJ2-3 | TRBV7-2 | . | CASSLSRGTDTQYF | TGTGCCAGCAGCTTATCTAGGGGCACAGATACGCAGTATTTT
many | TRBJ2-1 | TRBV4-2 | TRBD1 | CASERQGASNEQFF | TGTGCCAGCGAGAGACAGGGGGCGTCAAATGAGCAGTTCTTC
many | TRBJ2-2 | TRBV10-3 | TRBD2 | CAATGLAGAANTGELFF | TGTGCCGCCACGGGTCTAGCGGGGGCCGCGAACACCGGGGAGCTGTTTTTT
. | TRBJ1-3 | TRBV4-2 | . | CASSQDPRGGGNTIYF | TGTGCCAGCAGCCAAGATCCGCGGGGAGGAGGAAACACCATATATTTT
few | TRBJ1-4 | TRBV28 | . | CASTLDKLNEKLFF | TGTGCCAGCACCCTGGACAAACTTAATGAAAAACTGTTTTTT
few | TRBJ2-1 | TRBV18 | TRBD1 | CASSVGTGSGEQFF | TGTGCCAGCTCAGTAGGGACAGGTTCGGGAGAGCAGTTCTTC
few | TRBJ1-4 | TRBV7-9 | . | CASRRQDNEKLFF | TGTGCCAGCAGACGGCAAGATAATGAAAAACTGTTTTTT
many | TRBJ2-5 | TRBV5-1 | . | CASSLGITLPNQETQYF | TGCGCCAGCAGCTTGGGCATAACACTCCCTAACCAAGAGACCCAGTACTTC
many | TRBJ2-1 | TRBV5-1 | . | CASSLNTLGDEQFF | TGCGCCAGCAGCTTAAATACCCTGGGGGATGAGCAGTTCTTC
few | TRBJ2-2 | TRBV2 | . | CASSGRGSGELFF | TGTGCCAGCAGCGGCAGGGGCTCCGGGGAGCTGTTTTTT
many | TRBJ1-1 | TRBV7-2 | . | CASSEGRATEAFF | TGTGCCAGCAGCGAAGGGCGCGCCACTGAAGCTTTCTTT
. | TRBJ1-5 | TRBV9 | . | CASSVGTDYQPQHF | TGTGCCAGCAGCGTAGGGACAGATTATCAGCCCCAGCATTTT
few | TRBJ1-5 | TRBV2 | TRBD1 | CASSVDRASSGQPQHF | TGTGCCAGCAGTGTTGACAGGGCGTCCTCGGGGCAGCCCCAGCATTTT
few | TRBJ1-6 | TRBV12-3/TRBV12-4 | TRBD1 | CACKGQGNSPLHF | TGTGCCTGCAAAGGACAGGGTAATTCACCCCTCCACTTT
. | TRBJ2-1 | TRBV7-2 | TRBD2 | CASSLARSGGANEQFF | TGTGCCAGCAGCTTAGCGAGGAGCGGGGGGGCCAATGAGCAGTTCTTC
few | TRBJ2-3 | TRBV6-5 | . | CASKFRGGPTDTQYF | TGTGCCAGCAAGTTTAGGGGGGGCCCCACAGATACGCAGTATTTT
. | TRBJ1-1 | TRBV6-1 | . | CASSLLARNTEAFF | TGTGCCAGCAGCCTCCTCGCGCGGAACACTGAAGCTTTCTTT
few | TRBJ2-3 | TRBV6-2/TRBV6-3 | . | CASKNGGYF | TGTGCCAGCAAGAACGGAGGGTATTTT
many | TRBJ1-1 | TRBV7-9 | . | CASSLRIVPEAFF | TGTGCCAGCAGCTTAAGGATAGTCCCTGAAGCTTTCTTT
. | TRBJ2-4 | TRBV5-1 | . | CASSVGTRADIQYF | TGCGCCAGCAGCGTGGGAACTCGGGCGGACATTCAGTACTTC
few | TRBJ1-1 | TRBV29-1 | . | CSVGRPNTEAFF | TGCAGCGTTGGACGGCCGAACACTGAAGCTTTCTTT
. | TRBJ2-7 | TRBV7-8 | TRBD2 | CASSASGLAGADEQYF | TGTGCCAGCAGCGCAAGCGGACTAGCGGGGGCAGACGAGCAGTACTTC
few | TRBJ1-5 | TRBV27 | . | CASSPLVRYQPQHF | TGTGCCAGCAGTCCGTTGGTTCGATATCAGCCCCAGCATTTT